This T cell receptor (beta chain) was captured in a study of post-analysis software for immune sequencing data. On the study more broadly: The disease courses covered relapsing-remitting, secondary progressive and progressive-relapsing multiple sclerosis.

Regarding the study as a whole: Among five TRBV segments more frequent in patients than controls were TRBV5-6, TRBV5-1 and TRBV20-1.

The germline V gene encodes CDR1 SGHRS and CDR2 YFSETQ. V was trimmed by 4 bases and J by 9 bases, leaving 11 bases between them. CDR3 length equals 12 residues. Sequencing libraries made from TCR beta cDNA carried unique molecular identifiers. TCRdb passed the PCR reads through MiXCR, listing each CDR3 protein once. The sample records about 820,000 distinct CDR3 sequences, approximately 53% being singletons. A note on this clonotype: Its antigen is undetermined.

The sequencing sample was made of blood. The rearrangement joins TRBV5-1 to TRBJ2-1; tentative D call: TRBD1 (5 bases). The TCR originated in a girl aged 10 to 17 with multiple sclerosis. CDR3: CASSVDSAEQFF. CDR3 nucleotide sequence: TGCGCCAGCAGCGTAGACAGCGCTGAGCAGTTCTTC.